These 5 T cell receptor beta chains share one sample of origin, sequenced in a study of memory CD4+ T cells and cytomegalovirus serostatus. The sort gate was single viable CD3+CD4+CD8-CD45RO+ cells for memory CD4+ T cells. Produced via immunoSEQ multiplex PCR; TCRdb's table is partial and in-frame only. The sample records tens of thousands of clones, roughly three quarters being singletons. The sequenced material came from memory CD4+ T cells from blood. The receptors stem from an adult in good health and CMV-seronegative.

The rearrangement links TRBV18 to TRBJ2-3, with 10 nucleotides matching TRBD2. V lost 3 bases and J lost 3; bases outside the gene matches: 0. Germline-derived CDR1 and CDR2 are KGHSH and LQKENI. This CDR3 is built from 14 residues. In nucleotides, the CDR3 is TGTGCCAGCTCACCTAGCGGGGGGACAGATACGCAGTATTTT. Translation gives CASSPSGGTDTQYF.

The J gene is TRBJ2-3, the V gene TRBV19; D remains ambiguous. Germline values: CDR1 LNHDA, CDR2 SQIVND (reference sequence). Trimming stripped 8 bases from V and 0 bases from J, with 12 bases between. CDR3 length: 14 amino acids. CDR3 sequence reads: CASAQIGSTDTQYF. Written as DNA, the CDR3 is TGTGCCAGTGCCCAAATAGGTAGCACAGATACGCAGTATTTT.

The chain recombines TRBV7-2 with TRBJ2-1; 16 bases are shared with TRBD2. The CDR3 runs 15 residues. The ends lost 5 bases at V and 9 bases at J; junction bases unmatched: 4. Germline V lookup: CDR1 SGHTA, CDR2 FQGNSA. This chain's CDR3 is CASSVGLAGGAEQFF. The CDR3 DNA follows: TGTGCCAGCAGCGTGGGACTAGCGGGGGGGGCTGAGCAGTTCTTC.

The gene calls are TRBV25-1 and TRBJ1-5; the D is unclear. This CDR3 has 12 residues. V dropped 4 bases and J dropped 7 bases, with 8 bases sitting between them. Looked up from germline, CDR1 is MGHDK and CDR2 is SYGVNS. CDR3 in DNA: TGTGCCAGCAGTGGACAAGGACAGCCCCAGCATTTT. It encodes CASSGQGQPQHF.

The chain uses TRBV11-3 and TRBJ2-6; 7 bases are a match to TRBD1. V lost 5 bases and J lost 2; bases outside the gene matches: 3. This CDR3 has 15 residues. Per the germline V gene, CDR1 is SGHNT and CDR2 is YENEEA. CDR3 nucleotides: TGTGCCAGCAGCGATACAGGGGCTGGGGCCAACGTCCTGACTTTC. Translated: CASSDTGAGANVLTF.